This T cell receptor beta chain was identified in a study of shared clonotypes between healthy human individuals. Across the whole study: The cohort had two women and a few men, ages 18 to 49. Study-wide findings and caveats: Inspection by rarefaction showed sorted-subset sequencing to be incomplete despite large depth.

Repertoires were generated with immunoSEQ multiplex PCR, while TCRdb's copy carries only in-frame clones and drops some. The sample consists of roughly 120,000 clones, more than 65% of them appearing once. This CDR3 comprises 12 residues. V gave up 7 bases and J gave up 3 bases, with 10 bases separating them. Germline loops: CDR1 SNHLY, CDR2 FYNNEI. This clone was found a few times. The antigen remains undetermined. CCR7-negative CD45RA+ TemRA cells were combined with CD45RO+ cells to form CD8 memory. Material for sequencing was memory CD8+ T cells sorted from blood. Subset noted: CD45RO+ cells pooled with CCR7-negative TemRA cells. The gene calls are TRBV2 and TRBJ2-7, with D perhaps TRBD1 (6 bases). The clonotype originates from a woman aged 25 to 39 in good health. This CDR3 is CASNQGIYEQYF. The CDR3 bases are TGTGCCAGCAACCAGGGGATCTACGAGCAGTACTTC.